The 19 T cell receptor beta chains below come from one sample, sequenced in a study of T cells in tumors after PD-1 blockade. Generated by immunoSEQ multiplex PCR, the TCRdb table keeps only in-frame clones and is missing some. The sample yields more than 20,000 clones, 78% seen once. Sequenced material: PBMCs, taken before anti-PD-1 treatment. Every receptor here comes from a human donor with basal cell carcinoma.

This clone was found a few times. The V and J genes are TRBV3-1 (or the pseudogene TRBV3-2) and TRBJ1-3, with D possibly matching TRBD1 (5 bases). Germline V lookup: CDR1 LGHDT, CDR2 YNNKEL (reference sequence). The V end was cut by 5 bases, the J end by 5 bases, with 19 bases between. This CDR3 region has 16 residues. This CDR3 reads CASSGANPGKRNTIYF. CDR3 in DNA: TGTGCCAGCAGCGGAGCTAACCCAGGGAAAAGAAACACCATATATTTT.

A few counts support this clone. The CDR3 DNA reads TGTGCCACCCACGCTGGGGGGAAGGCCTACGAGCAGTACTTC. Translating it yields CATHAGGKAYEQYF. The chain couples TRBV27 to TRBJ2-7, with D perhaps matching TRBD2 (6 bases). Trimming stripped 10 bases from V and 2 bases from J, with 18 bases between. CDR3 length: 14 amino acids. Germline V CDR1 and CDR2: MNHEY, SMNVEV (reference sequence).

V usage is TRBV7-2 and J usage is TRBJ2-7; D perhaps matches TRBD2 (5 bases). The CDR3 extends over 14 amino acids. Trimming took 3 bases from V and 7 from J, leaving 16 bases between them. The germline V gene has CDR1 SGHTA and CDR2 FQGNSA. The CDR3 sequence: CASSLAGRRLEQYF. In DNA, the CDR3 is TGTGCCAGCAGCTTGGCGGGTCGTCGGTTGGAGCAGTACTTC.

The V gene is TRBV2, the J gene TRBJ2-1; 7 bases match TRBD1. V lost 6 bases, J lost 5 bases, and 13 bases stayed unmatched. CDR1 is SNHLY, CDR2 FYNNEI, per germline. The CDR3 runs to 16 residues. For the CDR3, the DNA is TGTGCCAGCAGGGACAGAGACAGGGTGATCAACAATGAGCAGTTCTTC. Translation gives CASRDRDRVINNEQFF.

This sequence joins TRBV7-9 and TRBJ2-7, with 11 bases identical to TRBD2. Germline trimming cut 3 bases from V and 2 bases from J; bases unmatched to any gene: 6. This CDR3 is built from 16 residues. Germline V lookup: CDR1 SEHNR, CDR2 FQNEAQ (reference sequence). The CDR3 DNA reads TGTGCCAGCAGCTTCTCTCCGGGACTAGCGGCCTACGAGCAGTACTTC. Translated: CASSFSPGLAAYEQYF.

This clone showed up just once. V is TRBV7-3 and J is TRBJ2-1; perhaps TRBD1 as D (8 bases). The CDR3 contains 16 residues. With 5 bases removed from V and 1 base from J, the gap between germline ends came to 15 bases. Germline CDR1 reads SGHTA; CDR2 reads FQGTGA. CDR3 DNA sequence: TGTGCCAGCAGCATGGAACAGGGGGGGTCCTACAATGAGCAGTTCTTC. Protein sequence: CASSMEQGGSYNEQFF.

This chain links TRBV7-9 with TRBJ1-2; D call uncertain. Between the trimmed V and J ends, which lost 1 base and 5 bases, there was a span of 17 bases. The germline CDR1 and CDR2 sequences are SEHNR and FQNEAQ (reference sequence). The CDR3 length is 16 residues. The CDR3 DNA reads TGTGCCAGCAGCTTAGATGTCGGAATGGCGGATTATGGCTACACCTTC. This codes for CASSLDVGMADYGYTF.

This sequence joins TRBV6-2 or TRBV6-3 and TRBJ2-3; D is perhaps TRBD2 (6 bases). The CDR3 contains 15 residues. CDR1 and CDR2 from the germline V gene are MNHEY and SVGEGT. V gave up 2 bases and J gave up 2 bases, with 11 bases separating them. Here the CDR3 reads CASSYIRGLTDTQYF. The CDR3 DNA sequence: TGTGCCAGCAGTTACATTAGGGGACTCACAGATACGCAGTATTTT.

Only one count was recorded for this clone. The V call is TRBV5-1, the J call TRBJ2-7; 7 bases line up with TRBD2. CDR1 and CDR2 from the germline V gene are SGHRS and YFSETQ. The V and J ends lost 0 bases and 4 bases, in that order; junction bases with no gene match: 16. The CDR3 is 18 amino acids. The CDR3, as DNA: TGCGCCAGCAGCTTGGGGGCGGGGGAGACCCAACTTGCGTACGAGCAGTACTTC. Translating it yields CASSLGAGETQLAYEQYF.

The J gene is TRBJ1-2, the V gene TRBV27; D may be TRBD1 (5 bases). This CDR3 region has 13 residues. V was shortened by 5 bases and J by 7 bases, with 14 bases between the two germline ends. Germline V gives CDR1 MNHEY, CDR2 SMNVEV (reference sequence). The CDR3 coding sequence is TGTGCCAGCAGTGCTTCGACGGGGCTTGGCTACACCTTC. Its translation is CASSASTGLGYTF.

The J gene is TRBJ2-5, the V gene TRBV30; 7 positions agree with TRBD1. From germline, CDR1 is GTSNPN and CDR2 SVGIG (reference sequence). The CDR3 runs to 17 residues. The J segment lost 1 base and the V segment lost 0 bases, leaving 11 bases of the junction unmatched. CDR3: CAWSVPPSWTGQETQYF. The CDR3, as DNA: TGTGCCTGGAGTGTACCCCCCTCCTGGACAGGCCAAGAGACCCAGTACTTC.

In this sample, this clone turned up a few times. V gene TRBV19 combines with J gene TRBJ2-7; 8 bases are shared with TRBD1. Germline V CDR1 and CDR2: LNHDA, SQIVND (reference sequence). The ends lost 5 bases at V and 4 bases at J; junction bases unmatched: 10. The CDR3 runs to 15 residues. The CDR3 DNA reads TGTGCCAGTAGTCCCCACAGACAGGGGATTTACGAGCAGTACTTC. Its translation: CASSPHRQGIYEQYF.

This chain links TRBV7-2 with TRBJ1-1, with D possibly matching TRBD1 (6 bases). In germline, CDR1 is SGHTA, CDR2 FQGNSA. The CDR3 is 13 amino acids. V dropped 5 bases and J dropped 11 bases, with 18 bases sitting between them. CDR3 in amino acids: CASSKSGVMFAFF. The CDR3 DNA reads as TGTGCCAGCAGCAAATCAGGGGTAATGTTTGCTTTCTTT.

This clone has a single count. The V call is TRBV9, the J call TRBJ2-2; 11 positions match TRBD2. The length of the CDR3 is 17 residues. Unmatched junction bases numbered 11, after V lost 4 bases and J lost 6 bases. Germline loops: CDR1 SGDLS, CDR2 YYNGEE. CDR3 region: CASSPIAGGPGAGELFF. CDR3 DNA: TGTGCCAGCAGCCCAATAGCGGGAGGGCCCGGGGCCGGGGAGCTGTTTTTT.

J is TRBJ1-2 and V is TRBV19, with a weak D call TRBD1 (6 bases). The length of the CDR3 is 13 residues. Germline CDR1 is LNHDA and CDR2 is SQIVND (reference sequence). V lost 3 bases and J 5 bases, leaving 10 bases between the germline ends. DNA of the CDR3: TGTGCCAGTAGTATTGGGACAATTTATGGCTACACCTTC. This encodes CASSIGTIYGYTF.

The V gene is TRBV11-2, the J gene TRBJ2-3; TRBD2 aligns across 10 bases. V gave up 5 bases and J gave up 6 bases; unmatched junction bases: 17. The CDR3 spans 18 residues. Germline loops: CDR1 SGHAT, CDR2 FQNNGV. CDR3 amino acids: CASSPRTYSGGLGDTQYF. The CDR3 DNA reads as TGTGCCAGCAGCCCACGGACGTATAGCGGGGGGCTCGGGGATACGCAGTATTTT.

CDR3 DNA: TGTGCCAGCAGCCTGTTAGGGGGGGCCCCTAGCACAGATACGCAGTATTTT. Protein product: CASSLLGGAPSTDTQYF. The chain couples TRBV9 to TRBJ2-3; a weak D match, TRBD2 (7 bases). Trimming stripped 4 bases from V and 0 bases from J, with 18 bases between. The CDR3 length is 17 residues. In germline, CDR1 is SGDLS, CDR2 YYNGEE.

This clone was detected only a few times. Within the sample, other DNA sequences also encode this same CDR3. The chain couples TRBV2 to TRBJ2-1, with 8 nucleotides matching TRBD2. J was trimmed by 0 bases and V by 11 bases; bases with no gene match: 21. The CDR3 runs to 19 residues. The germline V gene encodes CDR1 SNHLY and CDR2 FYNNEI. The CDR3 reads CARCDGGAGEGSSYNEQFF. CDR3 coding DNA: TGTGCCCGCTGTGACGGGGGGGCGGGGGAGGGGAGCTCCTACAATGAGCAGTTCTTC.

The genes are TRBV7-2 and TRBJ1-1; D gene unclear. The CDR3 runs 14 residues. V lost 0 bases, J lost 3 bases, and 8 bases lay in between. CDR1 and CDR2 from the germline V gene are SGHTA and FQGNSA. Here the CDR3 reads CASSLAMAHTEAFF. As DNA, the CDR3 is TGTGCCAGCAGCTTAGCGATGGCGCACACTGAAGCTTTCTTT.